This TCR beta chain stems from a study of T cell responses to AZD1222 COVID-19 vaccine. The assay was immunoSEQ multiplex PCR, and TCRdb's table has in-frame clones only and misses some. The table includes 75,000 to 100,000 clones, around 91% detected once. The sequence was collected from an adult in good health. The sequenced sample was peripheral blood, obtained on day 0 of AZD1222 vaccination.

This chain's CDR3 is CASSQGYANTIYF. In nucleotides, the CDR3 is TGTGCCAGCAGCCAAGGCTATGCGAACACCATATATTTT. V gene TRBV3-1 (or the pseudogene TRBV3-2) combines with J gene TRBJ1-3; D unclear. The CDR3 has 13 amino acids. Trimming took 1 base from V and 7 from J, leaving 8 bases between them. The germline V gene encodes CDR1 LGHDT and CDR2 YNNKEL (reference sequence).